The rows below give T cell receptor beta chains drawn from one sample of a study of identifying expanded T cells in peripheral blood. Using immunoSEQ multiplex PCR, the repertoire was profiled, and TCRdb retains in-frame clones only, with some absent. The sample has approximately 85,000 clones; almost 85% are singletons. Sequencing was done on a sample of blood. The receptor source for this set is a person aged 18 to 75 in good health. CDR3s include the opening cysteine and the closing phenylalanine or tryptophan. Each record gives: V gene, CDR3 protein.

TRBV7-8	CASSSGTAKTQYF
TRBV29-1	CSVSTGVTYEQYF
TRBV5-1	CASSKTGTTTDTQYF
TRBV4-1	CASSQPTGTGTYEQYF
TRBV2	CASREQGAGNTIYF
TRBV28	CASSSRGLGTEAFF
TRBV9	CASSVGGIADTQYF
TRBV10-3	CAIRDYTGGNTEAFF
TRBV19	CASSIGGDQPQHF
TRBV6-5	CASSRTPGDYEQYF
TRBV5-1	CASSSDRQGASGNTEAFF
TRBV7-2	CASSATGGGNIQYF
TRBV6-6	CASSYSVRWDGYTF
TRBV4-3	CASSWGQGAQYF
TRBV7-2	CASSLVVGNRFEEKLFF
TRBV27	CASSFSRSYEQYF
TRBV27	CASGNLAPGTNEQFF
TRBV11-3	CASSLGQGSEQYF
TRBV28	CASKNQGPLDEQYF
TRBV6-5	CASSYGRSEQFF
TRBV19	CASSISPQGNTGELFF
TRBV19	CASSIQGNTEAFF
TRBV6-6	CASSRDRGRHGYTF
TRBV23-1	CASSQSAGQGWAGSYEQYF
TRBV2	CASSAYEQYF
TRBV6-6	CASSYDTTNTEAFF
TRBV5-6	CASSPFAGTSGSYEQYF
TRBV7-2	CASIQLYGTSGYNEQFF
TRBV19	CASSQNGDTNYGYTF
TRBV2	CASRLGGPGEAFF
TRBV6-5	CASRATVNTYGYTF
TRBV7-3	CASSLGREVSYNEQFF
TRBV29-1	CSVEERVTGVGSTDTQYF
TRBV6-5	CASSYGSAGQETQYF
TRBV10-2	CATCSLPGQGYEQYF
TRBV10-2	CASSGLAGVGQLPYEQYF
TRBV5-3	CARSLTQNEQFF
TRBV9	CASSAEGSPGANVLTF
TRBV28	CASSPLSELADTQYF
TRBV28	CASSPTGWGNTEAFF
TRBV7-9	CASSLSSGGYNEQFF
TRBV28	CASSLSDSYYGYTF
TRBV13	CASSPDPIAGGPFSYNEQFF
TRBV29-1	CSVEVGDSYGYTF
TRBV9	CASSVRGTLDGEQFF
TRBV7-3	CASSSGTSNNEQFF
TRBV2	CASIPWVNTEAFF
TRBV7-3	CASSLTGTGAGLLVGQFF
TRBV11-2	CASTVQGATNYGYTF
TRBV5-4	CASSPTPDSYEQYF
TRBV7-3	CASSPEPPYNEQFF
TRBV15	CATSRDGYSNQPQHF
TRBV29-1	CSVGGGSNQPQHF
TRBV7-6	CASSPVNPTEAFF
TRBV14	CASSQDYIAGASYNEQFF
TRBV18	CASSERQGFEQYF
TRBV5-4	CASSLTGIPEAFF
TRBV2	CASSEQGRSIVDEQYF
TRBV7-9	CASSFQAGAKNIQYF
TRBV11-3	CASSLDFPTDTQYF